One and the same sample provided the 30 T cell receptor beta chains below, sequenced in a study of PD-L1 blockade in urothelial cancer. This table comes from immunoSEQ multiplex PCR, and its TCRdb copy is limited to in-frame clones, with some not included. Among about 39,000 clones listed, more than 85% were seen once. As for time point: pretreatment peripheral blood. The source material was PBMCs, sampled around atezolizumab (anti-PD-L1) treatment. The receptors were gathered from a woman in her fifties or sixties with urothelial cancer.

The V call is TRBV7-8, the J call TRBJ2-2, with TRBD2 matching 9 bases. The CDR3 covers 17 residues. V lost 4 bases, J lost 7 bases, and 13 bases stayed unmatched. Germline V gene sequence: CDR1 SGHVS, CDR2 FQNEAQ. The CDR3 loop is CASSYPSGISEVGELFF. The CDR3 coding sequence is TGTGCCAGCAGCTACCCTAGCGGGATAAGCGAGGTCGGGGAGCTGTTTTTT.

This clone came up once. This chain connects TRBV6-1 to TRBJ1-3; D is ambiguous. The CDR3 length is 16 residues. Deletions cut 0 bases from V and 1 base from J, with 10 bases between. Germline CDR1 reads MNHNS; CDR2 reads SASEGT. The CDR3 DNA reads TGTGCCAGCAGTGAAGCGCGGGTGGGTTCTGGAAACACCATATATTTT. It yields the protein CASSEARVGSGNTIYF.

This clone turned up a few times. The rearrangement joins TRBV5-6 to TRBJ1-4; a weak D match, TRBD1 (5 bases). Trimming cost V 1 base and J 8 bases, with 12 bases left between them. The germline V gene encodes CDR1 SGHDT and CDR2 YYEEEE. This CDR3 has 14 amino acids. DNA for the CDR3: TGTGCCAGCAGCTTGATATCAGGGTCCGAAAAACTGTTTTTT. It specifies CASSLISGSEKLFF.

This chain uses TRBV9 with TRBJ2-7, with 7 positions matching TRBD2. J gave up 2 bases and V 4 bases, and 9 bases lay outside the gene matches. The CDR3 totals 15 residues. Germline CDR1 SGDLS, CDR2 YYNGEE. CDR3 DNA: TGTGCCAGCAGCCCCGGGCGGGAGCGAACCTACGAGCAGTACTTC. Residues: CASSPGRERTYEQYF.

Here the CDR3 reads CASSLTGGIRPYEQYF. CDR3 sequence (DNA): TGTGCCAGCAGCTTAACTGGCGGAATACGACCCTACGAGCAGTACTTC. J is TRBJ2-7 and V is TRBV7-3; D gene unclear. V lost 0 bases and J 2 bases, leaving 14 bases between the germline ends. Germline values: CDR1 SGHTA, CDR2 FQGTGA. The CDR3 is 16 residues long.

The gene calls are TRBV5-6 and TRBJ1-2; D is undetermined. Germline V gene data show CDR1 as SGHDT and CDR2 as YYEEEE. The CDR3 totals 12 residues. V shed 2 bases and J shed 7 bases, with 9 bases lying between them. CDR3 sequence reads: CASSFGGGGYTF. The DNA for the CDR3 is TGTGCCAGCAGCTTCGGTGGAGGTGGCTACACCTTC.

The rearrangement joins TRBV19 to TRBJ2-4; D possibly corresponds to TRBD1 (6 bases). Trimming shortened V by 5 bases and J by 6 bases, and 17 bases separated the two germline ends. The germline CDR1 and CDR2 sequences are LNHDA and SQIVND (reference sequence). The CDR3 has 15 amino acids. The DNA for the CDR3 is TGTGCCAGTAGTGCCCAAGGACAGAATCCAAACATTCAGTACTTC. This sequence encodes CASSAQGQNPNIQYF.

This clone has a handful of counts. The genes are TRBV7-9 and TRBJ2-7, with a possible D match to TRBD2 (5 bases). In germline, CDR1 is SEHNR, CDR2 FQNEAQ (reference sequence). V gave up 8 bases and J gave up 6 bases, with 17 bases separating them. The CDR3 sequence is 13 residues long. This CDR3 is CASGLGGVSEQYF. The DNA of the CDR3 is TGTGCCAGCGGGCTAGGAGGAGTCTCCGAGCAGTACTTC.

The V call is TRBV5-1, the J call TRBJ2-1; the D gene is possibly TRBD2 (5 bases). The germline V gene encodes CDR1 SGHRS and CDR2 YFSETQ. There are 12 residues in the CDR3. V was shortened by 0 bases and J by 9 bases, with 7 bases between the two germline ends. CDR3 in DNA: TGCGCCAGCAGCTTGGATGCGGGTGAGCAGTTCTTC. Encoded protein: CASSLDAGEQFF.

The chain links TRBV19 to TRBJ1-1; 9 bases are shared with TRBD1. Germline values: CDR1 LNHDA, CDR2 SQIVND (reference sequence). The CDR3 sequence is 14 residues long. The V gene end was trimmed by 7 bases and the J gene end by 4 bases; junction bases not matched to a gene: 7. CDR3 sequence: CASNPGTGSTEAFF. The CDR3 DNA sequence: TGTGCCAGTAATCCCGGGACAGGGAGCACTGAAGCTTTCTTT.

The chain links TRBV5-1 to TRBJ1-4, with D tentatively TRBD1 (5 bases). Trimming removed 4 bases from V and 4 bases from J, with 14 bases in between. CDR3 size: 15 residues. CDR1 and CDR2 (germline): SGHRS, YFSETQ. CDR3 in amino acids: CASSPQGYLNEKLFF. The CDR3 DNA reads as TGCGCCAGCAGCCCCCAGGGTTACCTTAATGAAAAACTGTTTTTT.

A note on this clone: A read error may account for a junction end that differs from germline. The chain is built from TRBV7-7 and TRBJ2-1; 9 bases match TRBD2. Germline V gene sequence: CDR1 SSHAT, CDR2 FNYEAQ (reference sequence). The CDR3 is 15 amino acids. CDR3 nucleotide sequence: TGTGCTAGCAGCCCCGGAGCGGGAGGCTACAATGAGCAGTTCTTC. This translates into CASSPGAGGYNEQFF.

The gene calls are TRBV28 and TRBJ2-1, with 14 bases lining up with TRBD2. V dropped 7 bases and J dropped 0; count of bases not matched to a gene: 11. CDR3 length: 19 residues. The germline V gene encodes CDR1 MDHEN and CDR2 SYDVKM. The CDR3 here is CASIAGLAGGSSSYNEQFF. CDR3 coding DNA: TGTGCCAGCATTGCCGGACTAGCGGGAGGATCGAGCTCCTACAATGAGCAGTTCTTC.

In this sample, this clone turned up a few times. The chain is built from TRBV28 and TRBJ2-5; TRBD1 is a possible D gene (5 bases). Deletions cut 4 bases from V and 7 bases from J, with 13 bases between. This CDR3 is 13 amino acids long. The germline gives CDR1 MDHEN, CDR2 SYDVKM. This CDR3 is CASSSWTSGTQYF. As DNA, the CDR3 is TGTGCCAGCAGTTCCTGGACATCGGGGACCCAGTACTTC.

This clone was seen a single time. This chain uses TRBV15 with TRBJ2-5; 8 positions match TRBD2. The V gene end was trimmed by 2 bases and the J gene end by 4 bases; junction bases not matched to a gene: 15. The CDR3 extends over 18 amino acids. Germline loops: CDR1 LNHNV, CDR2 YYDKDF (reference sequence). The CDR3 nucleotides are TGTGCCACCAGCAGATCGGGGGGGAGTGGTGGATTGCGAGAGACCCAGTACTTC. Residues: CATSRSGGSGGLRETQYF.

This rearrangement joins TRBV23-1 to TRBJ1-2; D possibly corresponds to TRBD1 (5 bases). Being an ORF, TRBV23-1 has a function that is uncertain. Trimming left V 4 bases short and J 6 bases short, with 24 bases between. CDR3 length: 17 residues. The CDR3 sequence: CASSPSGEKLYSNGYTF. The CDR3 DNA reads TGCGCCAGCAGTCCCTCGGGGGAGAAACTTTACAGTAATGGCTACACCTTC.

The V call is TRBV6-5, the J call TRBJ2-4, with D possibly matching TRBD2 (6 bases). V lost 6 bases and J 11 bases, leaving 20 bases between the germline ends. The germline V gene encodes CDR1 MNHEY and CDR2 SVGAGI. CDR3 length: 14 residues. CDR3 in DNA: TGTGCCAGCAGAGCCCGGGACTCCGAAGTTTTTCAGTACTTC. Its protein product is CASRARDSEVFQYF.

This rearrangement joins TRBV4-3 to TRBJ2-7; 10 nucleotides match TRBD2. The length of the CDR3 is 14 residues. V shed 3 bases, J shed 2 bases, and the junction held 1 base outside the gene matches. Germline values: CDR1 LGHNA, CDR2 YSLEER. As DNA, the CDR3 is TGCGCCAGCAGCCAGAGCGGGAGGGCCTACGAGCAGTACTTC. Its protein is CASSQSGRAYEQYF.

The rearrangement uses TRBV28 and TRBJ2-7, with 8 nucleotides matching TRBD1. V dropped 4 bases and J dropped 2; count of bases not matched to a gene: 16. Germline assignment: CDR1 MDHEN and CDR2 SYDVKM. The CDR3 has 18 residues. CDR3: CASSSSSPGQARTYEQYF. In DNA, the CDR3 is TGTGCCAGCAGTTCCTCATCCCCGGGACAGGCGCGAACCTACGAGCAGTACTTC.

The J gene is TRBJ2-5, the V gene TRBV4-2; 9 nucleotides line up with TRBD2. In germline, CDR1 is LGHNA, CDR2 YNFKEQ. This CDR3 has 17 residues. J was trimmed by 1 base and V by 0 bases; bases with no gene match: 6. The CDR3, as DNA: TGTGCCAGCAGCCAAGAGGGCAGCGGGGGGATCCAAGAGACCCAGTACTTC. It encodes CASSQEGSGGIQETQYF.

This chain joins TRBV4-1 and TRBJ2-7; 12 bases line up with TRBD2. CDR3 length: 16 amino acids. The germline V gene has CDR1 MGHRA and CDR2 YSYEKL. The junction had 4 bases not matched to a gene; V was cut back by 4 bases and J by 0 bases. The CDR3 coding sequence is TGCGCCAGCAGCCTCCAACTAGCGGGGGGCTCCTACGAGCAGTACTTC. Encoded protein: CASSLQLAGGSYEQYF.

The chain uses TRBV19 and TRBJ2-7; TRBD2 agrees at 9 bases. The germline V gene has CDR1 LNHDA and CDR2 SQIVND (reference sequence). J lost 3 bases, V lost 3 bases, and 6 bases had no gene match. This CDR3 comprises 15 residues. CDR3 sequence (DNA): TGTGCCAGTAGTATTGAAGCTAGCGGGAACTACGAGCAGTACTTC. As protein: CASSIEASGNYEQYF.

The chain couples TRBV4-2 to TRBJ2-2; 11 positions agree with TRBD2. V was pared by 2 bases and J by 5 bases, with 4 bases of the junction left unmatched. Per the germline V gene, CDR1 is LGHNA and CDR2 is YNFKEQ. This CDR3 is built from 16 residues. The CDR3 sequence: CASSQLAGGPTGELFF. CDR3 nucleotide sequence: TGTGCCAGCAGCCAATTAGCGGGAGGGCCGACCGGGGAGCTGTTTTTT.

The chain combines TRBV2 with TRBJ2-7, with a tentative D call TRBD2 (5 bases). The CDR3 is 17 amino acids. Germline V lookup: CDR1 SNHLY, CDR2 FYNNEI. V lost 6 bases and J lost 0, with 21 bases in between. The CDR3 spells CASRVTVWAGVSYEQYF. The DNA of the CDR3 is TGTGCCAGCAGGGTAACGGTATGGGCGGGTGTCTCCTACGAGCAGTACTTC.

The genes are TRBV19 and TRBJ2-3; 13 nucleotides match TRBD2. V lost 1 base to trimming and J lost 8 bases; unmatched junction nucleotides: 6. This CDR3 is 16 amino acids long. In germline, CDR1 is LNHDA, CDR2 SQIVND (reference sequence). The CDR3 nucleotides are TGTGCCAGTAGTATAGGACTAGCGGGAGGCTCCTCTACGCAGTATTTT. Translated: CASSIGLAGGSSTQYF.

This sequence joins TRBV11-2 and TRBJ1-2, with D perhaps TRBD1 (6 bases). The V gene lost 4 bases and the J gene lost 5 bases, with 11 bases spanning the gap. The CDR3 has 13 amino acids. Germline V gene lookup returns CDR1 SGHAT and CDR2 FQNNGV. Written as DNA, the CDR3 is TGTGCCAGCAGCTACTCAGGGGATTATGGCTACACCTTC. Amino acids: CASSYSGDYGYTF. The variable domain in full, with the rest retrieved from reference TRBV11-2 and TRBJ1-2, is EAGVAQSPRYKIIEKRQSVAFWCNPISGHATLYWYQQILGQGPKLLIQFQNNGVVDDSQLPKDRFSAERLKGVDSTLKIQPAKLEDSAVYLCASSYSGDYGYTFGSGTRLTVV.

The rearrangement joins TRBV5-1 to TRBJ2-1; 10 bases agree with TRBD1. The germline gives CDR1 SGHRS, CDR2 YFSETQ. This CDR3 has 14 residues. V lost 4 bases and J lost 4; bases outside the gene matches: 2. CDR3 sequence (DNA): TGCGCCAGCAGCGAGGGACAGGGGTACAATGAGCAGTTCTTC. Amino acid sequence: CASSEGQGYNEQFF. Supplemented by reference TRBV5-1 and TRBJ2-1, the full variable domain reads KAGVTQTPRYLIKTRGQQVTLSCSPISGHRSVSWYQQTPGQGLQFLFEYFSETQRNKGNFPGRFSGRQFSNSRSEMNVSTLELGDSALYLCASSEGQGYNEQFFGPGTRLTVL.

The chain combines TRBV28 with TRBJ2-2; TRBD2 agrees at 7 bases. CDR3 length: 16 residues. The J segment lost 0 bases and the V segment lost 6 bases, leaving 7 bases of the junction unmatched. Germline V CDR1 and CDR2: MDHEN, SYDVKM. This CDR3 is CASRRSGAANTGELFF. The CDR3 nucleotides read TGTGCCAGCAGGAGGAGCGGGGCAGCGAACACCGGGGAGCTGTTTTTT.

Regarding this clone: Other DNA variants within this sample encode the same CDR3. V and J are TRBV28 and TRBJ1-2, with D perhaps matching TRBD1 (6 bases). Germline values: CDR1 MDHEN, CDR2 SYDVKM. The length of the CDR3 is 12 residues. The V end was cut by 3 bases, the J end by 4 bases, with 6 bases between. CDR3 amino acids: CASSLTGYGYTF. DNA of the CDR3: TGTGCCAGCAGTTTGACAGGCTATGGCTACACCTTC.

This clone was counted once. This chain links TRBV7-9 with TRBJ2-2, with TRBD2 identical over 9 bases. Germline-derived CDR1 and CDR2 are SEHNR and FQNEAQ (reference sequence). The CDR3 loop spans 19 amino acids. V trimming: 7 bases; J trimming: 3 bases; junction bases outside the gene matches: 18. CDR3 sequence reads: CASNSKGAGGPLDTGELFF. CDR3 nucleotide sequence: TGTGCCAGCAACTCAAAGGGGGCGGGAGGGCCGTTGGACACCGGGGAGCTGTTTTTT.